The next 10 T cell receptor beta chains were all read from a single sample in a study of T cells after posttransplantation cyclophosphamide. Cyclophosphamide on days +3 and +4 followed busulfan-fludarabine conditioning and a marrow graft. TCRdb's table, derived via immunoSEQ multiplex PCR, lists solely in-frame clones and lacks some. The table lists 7,000 or so clones, with no singletons. The material was PBMCs, obtained after allogeneic stem cell transplant with posttransplant cyclophosphamide. These receptors all stem from a female patient aged 50 to 60 who received an allogeneic stem cell transplant from an unrelated donor, was CMV-positive, and had acute GVHD only. The graft donor may account for some of the T cells.

V gene TRBV6-1 combines with J gene TRBJ2-1; 7 positions match TRBD1. The V gene end was trimmed by 0 bases and the J gene end by 1 base; junction bases not matched to a gene: 6. Germline loops: CDR1 MNHNS, CDR2 SASEGT. The length of the CDR3 is 17 residues. The CDR3 DNA is TGTGCCAGCAGTGAAGCGACAGGGTCCTTTTCCTACAATGAGCAGTTCTTC. Encoded protein: CASSEATGSFSYNEQFF.

The sample holds many counts of this clone. The rearrangement uses TRBV5-1 and TRBJ2-2; 8 bases line up with TRBD1. Germline values: CDR1 SGHRS, CDR2 YFSETQ. V dropped 6 bases and J dropped 1; count of bases not matched to a gene: 2. This CDR3 contains 14 residues. CDR3 sequence reads: CASTGQVNTGELFF. The CDR3 coding sequence is TGCGCCAGCACGGGACAGGTGAACACCGGGGAGCTGTTTTTT. The variable domain in full, with the rest retrieved from reference TRBV5-1 and TRBJ2-2, is KAGVTQTPRYLIKTRGQQVTLSCSPISGHRSVSWYQQTPGQGLQFLFEYFSETQRNKGNFPGRFSGRQFSNSRSEMNVSTLELGDSALYLCASTGQVNTGELFFGEGSRLTVL.

This clone was counted a few times. A read error is possible here, since a much larger clone lies one base away. This chain uses TRBV7-2 with TRBJ1-1; TRBD1 aligns across 9 bases. The germline CDR1 and CDR2 sequences are SGHTA and FQGNSA. This CDR3 contains 13 residues. J was trimmed by 10 bases and V by 6 bases; bases with no gene match: 9. The CDR3 spells CASRPTGTGTAFF. The DNA for the CDR3 is TGTGCCAGCAGGCCCACCGGGACAGGGACAGCTTTCTTT.

Many counts were recorded for this clone. The rearrangement joins TRBV5-4 to TRBJ2-7; the D gene is possibly TRBD1 (6 bases). The CDR3 is 15 residues long. Trimming took off 5 bases at V and 1 base at J, with 16 bases between the two ends. From germline, CDR1 is SGHNT and CDR2 YYREEE (reference sequence). Here the CDR3 DNA reads TGTGCCAGCAGTTCCGGCCGAGGGGGTTCCTACGAGCAGTACTTC. Protein: CASSSGRGGSYEQYF.

This clone was detected many times. One junction end disagrees with the germline gene, perhaps due to a read error. The chain uses TRBV14 and TRBJ2-3; TRBD2 matches 8 bases. Germline V CDR1 and CDR2: SGHDN, FVKESK. The CDR3 totals 17 residues. The CDR3 coding sequence is TGTGCCAGCAGCCTAGATGAAGCGGGAGCTAGCACAGGTACGCAGTATTTT. Translating it yields CASSLDEAGASTGTQYF.

This clone was counted a few times. V and J are TRBV19 and TRBJ2-5, with a tentative D call TRBD1 (6 bases). The J call may be in error: the DNA end matches TRBJ2-7 better. The CDR3 has 12 residues. Germline-derived CDR1 and CDR2 are LNHDA and SQIVND (reference sequence). The CDR3 sequence: CASSDRSYEQYF. CDR3 sequence (DNA): TGTGCCAGTAGTGACAGGTCCTACGAGCAGTACTTC.

By frequency in the sample, this clone is medium-sized (0.01 to 0.1%). CDR3 coding DNA: TGCGCCAGCAGCCAAGACCGGACAGGAGCCCGGGGCTACACCTTC. Translated: CASSQDRTGARGYTF. This chain links TRBV4-3 with TRBJ1-2; TRBD1 aligns across 7 bases. This CDR3 contains 15 residues. Trimming removed 0 bases from V and 8 bases from J; junction bases left unmatched: 9. Germline V CDR1 and CDR2: LGHNA, YSLEER.

By frequency in the sample, this clone is medium-sized. This sequence joins TRBV4-1 and TRBJ2-3, with TRBD2 identical over 7 bases. V shed 9 bases, J shed 3 bases, and the junction held 12 bases outside the gene matches. CDR1 and CDR2 from the germline V gene are MGHRA and YSYEKL. This CDR3 spans 15 amino acids. The DNA of the CDR3 is TGCGCCAGTGGCCTGACCGCGGGAGTGACAGATACGCAGTATTTT. Translation gives CASGLTAGVTDTQYF.

This clone is labeled medium-sized (0.01 to 0.1%). DNA of the CDR3: TGTGCCTGCGAGCGGAACACTGAAGCTTTCTTT. Residues: CACERNTEAFF. J is TRBJ1-1 and V is TRBV30, with D unclear. There are 11 residues in the CDR3. Trimming pared 6 bases from V and 1 base from J, leaving 6 bases between. Germline loops: CDR1 GTSNPN, CDR2 SVGIG (reference sequence).

This clone counts as medium-sized. The chain employs TRBV6-1 and TRBJ2-2, with TRBD2 as a possible D gene (5 bases). V was pared by 2 bases and J by 4 bases, with 11 bases between. Germline V gene lookup returns CDR1 MNHNS and CDR2 SASEGT. The CDR3 totals 15 residues. CDR3 residues: CASSESSRATGELFF. As DNA, the CDR3 is TGTGCCAGCAGTGAAAGTTCGAGGGCCACCGGGGAGCTGTTTTTT.